This TCR beta chain was observed in a study of T-cell reconstitution after alpha-beta-depleted transplantation in children. The junction had 5 bases not matched to a gene; V was cut back by 4 bases and J by 0 bases. This CDR3 spans 16 amino acids. The germline V gene has CDR1 SGHRS and CDR2 YFSETQ. The library targeted TCRbeta and was prepared with unique molecular identifiers. MiXCR, applied by TCRdb to the PCR reads, yields one record per CDR3 protein. The sample contains about 190,000 distinct CDR3 sequences, approximately 6.6% of which appear only once. In its sample, this clonotype was seen many times.

The gene calls are TRBV5-1 and TRBJ2-7; 12 bases are shared with TRBD2. Sequencing used PBMCs from the stem cell graft donor, obtained from the stem cell graft. The sequence was collected from a human donor who donated a stem cell graft to a child with Wiskott-Aldrich syndrome. This chain's CDR3 is CASSPRTSGDSYEQYF. Written as DNA, the CDR3 is TGCGCCAGCAGCCCCCGGACTAGCGGGGACTCCTACGAGCAGTACTTC.